What follows is one T cell receptor (beta chain) and its context. Trimming took 6 bases from V and 5 from J; bases not matched to a gene: 18. This CDR3 spans 19 amino acids. Germline CDR1 and CDR2: SQVTM and ANQGSEA. The data were obtained in a study of shared T cell receptors in the human thymus. Data came from immunoSEQ multiplex PCR; TCRdb stores just in-frame clones and leaves some out. This table holds hundreds of thousands of clones, 70% to 90% found once. Another study also made use of these data, one on human thymus T cells. That source adds: Resections from corrective heart surgery provided thymus tissue. Both thymic and peripheral blood repertoires showed apparently biased V and J usage. Highly overlapping thymic repertoires in unrelated individuals were reported by related research.

This rearrangement joins TRBV29-1 to TRBJ2-5; 16 nucleotides agree with TRBD2. Sequenced: thymocytes. The receptor comes from a girl under three years old with a congenital heart defect. CDR3 region: CSVDDGTSGGALFLETQYF. The CDR3 DNA reads as TGCAGCGTGGATGACGGGACTAGCGGGGGGGCCCTGTTTTTGGAGACCCAGTACTTC.